The source of this T cell receptor beta chain is a study of T-cell reconstitution after alpha-beta-depleted transplantation in children. The study, taken as a whole, reports: Surviving thymic progenitors and recipient T cells were the source of high TCRbeta diversity at day 60 in some patients. Newly produced T cells mostly provided counts and TCRbeta diversity after one year, as hyperexpanded clones declined.

A TCRbeta library incorporating unique molecular identifiers was prepared. Each CDR3 protein gets one entry after TCRdb re-called the PCR reads with MiXCR. The sample shows more than 45,000 distinct CDR3 sequences, 52% of them seen only once. This CDR3 is built from 14 residues. Trimming removed 6 bases from V and 8 bases from J, with 19 bases in between. Germline V gene data show CDR1 as SGHTA and CDR2 as FQGNSA. On this clonotype itself: Its antigen is not identified.

Here the sequenced sample was peripheral blood, taken before TCRalphabeta/CD19-depleted stem cell transplant. The V gene is TRBV7-2, the J gene TRBJ1-2, with D possibly being TRBD1 (5 bases). The origin of this receptor is a boy under two years old with SCID, due to receive a stem cell transplant. The CDR3 region has the DNA TGTGCCAGCAGTCTAGGGACGTACGAGGGCGGCTACACCTTC. Protein: CASSLGTYEGGYTF. The whole variable domain, filled in from reference TRBV7-2 and TRBJ1-2, reads GAGVSQSPSNKVTEKGKDVELRCDPISGHTALYWYRQSLGQGLEFLIYFQGNSAPDKSGLPSDRFSAERTGGSVSTLTIQRTQQEDSAVYLCASSLGTYEGGYTFGSGTRLTVV.